A single sample is the source of the 21 T cell receptor beta chains below, sequenced in a study of cytomegalovirus exposure and HLA in healthy donors (TCRdb year 2017). Library method: the immunoSEQ multiplex PCR assay. Not all clones reach the TCRdb copy of this immuneACCESS table, which keeps in-frame sequences only. Checked studies attribute under half of the gap to unresolved V genes and leave the rest unexplained. For this sample the table gives over 250,000 clones, of which about 85% were detected only once. About 1.2% of the sample lies in the top ten. The sample consisted of PBMCs. The receptors were gathered from a woman aged 30 to 39 in good health and CMV-seropositive.

The sample holds one count of this clone. The chain carries TRBV6-5 and TRBJ2-5, with D unresolved. V was pared by 1 base and J by 5 bases, with 11 bases between. Germline V gene data show CDR1 as MNHEY and CDR2 as SVGAGI. CDR3 length: 14 residues. The CDR3 nucleotides are TGTGCCAGCAGTTACTTGCCATTGGGCGAGACCCAGTACTTC. It encodes CASSYLPLGETQYF.

The chain carries TRBV2 and TRBJ2-3, with D tentatively TRBD1 (5 bases). This CDR3 contains 15 residues. Germline V gene data show CDR1 as SNHLY and CDR2 as FYNNEI. V shed 4 bases and J shed 2 bases, with 13 bases lying between them. Written as DNA, the CDR3 is TGTGCCAGCAGTGTAGTAGGGGCCTCCACAGATACGCAGTATTTT. This codes for CASSVVGASTDTQYF.

This chain connects TRBV30 to TRBJ2-3; no clear D gene. CDR1 is GTSNPN, CDR2 SVGIG, per germline (reference sequence). There are 13 residues in the CDR3. Trimming stripped 0 bases from V and 3 bases from J, with 7 bases between. In DNA form, the CDR3 reads TGTGCCTGGAGTGTACAACCAACAGATACGCAGTATTTT. It encodes CAWSVQPTDTQYF.

The chain employs TRBV30 and TRBJ2-1, with 7 bases aligning to TRBD1. The CDR3 consists of 14 residues. J gave up 0 bases and V 5 bases, and 4 bases lay outside the gene matches. Per germline, CDR1 GTSNPN and CDR2 SVGIG (reference sequence). The CDR3 coding sequence is TGTGCCTGGGGCCGGGACAGCTCCTACAATGAGCAGTTCTTC. Protein sequence: CAWGRDSSYNEQFF.

The rearrangement joins TRBV5-1 to TRBJ2-7; either TRBD1 or TRBD2 may supply D (5 bases each). Trimming shortened V by 0 bases and J by 4 bases, and 17 bases separated the two germline ends. CDR3 length equals 16 residues. CDR1 and CDR2 (germline): SGHRS, YFSETQ. The CDR3: CASSLARDGTGYEQYF. CDR3 DNA: TGCGCCAGCAGCTTGGCTCGTGACGGGACCGGGTACGAGCAGTACTTC. Looking up the rest from reference TRBV5-1 and TRBJ2-7 gives the full variable domain: KAGVTQTPRYLIKTRGQQVTLSCSPISGHRSVSWYQQTPGQGLQFLFEYFSETQRNKGNFPGRFSGRQFSNSRSEMNVSTLELGDSALYLCASSLARDGTGYEQYFGPGTRLTVT.

CDR3 nucleotides: TGTGCCAGCAGCGAACCCGCCTCCTACGAGCAGTACTTC. This codes for CASSEPASYEQYF. The chain links TRBV7-9 to TRBJ2-7; D not resolved. CDR3 size: 13 residues. V was pared by 5 bases and J by 0 bases, with 8 bases between. Germline V gene data show CDR1 as SEHNR and CDR2 as FQNEAQ (reference sequence). The full variable domain, completed using reference TRBV7-9 and TRBJ2-7, is DTGVSQNPRHKITKRGQNVTFRCDPISEHNRLYWYRQTLGQGPEFLTYFQNEAQLEKSRLLSDRFSAERPKGSFSTLEIQRTEQGDSAMYLCASSEPASYEQYFGPGTRLTVT.

This clone was counted only a few times. The chain recombines TRBV6-6 with TRBJ1-5; possible D gene TRBD1, 6 bases. Germline assignment: CDR1 MNHNY and CDR2 SVGAGI (reference sequence). The length of the CDR3 is 14 residues. V shed 2 bases and J shed 4 bases, with 9 bases lying between them. DNA of the CDR3: TGTGCCAGCAGTTACGGACAGATAAATCAGCCCCAGCATTTT. Its translation: CASSYGQINQPQHF.

The gene calls are TRBV13 and TRBJ2-1; D remains ambiguous. The CDR3 contains 11 residues. Germline V gives CDR1 PRHDT, CDR2 FYEKMQ (reference sequence). The V end was cut by 3 bases, the J end by 10 bases, with 7 bases between. The CDR3 loop is CASSFNWEQFF. The CDR3 DNA sequence: TGTGCCAGCAGCTTCAACTGGGAGCAGTTCTTC.

This rearrangement joins TRBV29-1 to TRBJ2-2; 9 nucleotides line up with TRBD1. The CDR3 has 16 amino acids. CDR1 and CDR2 (germline): SQVTM, ANQGSEA. The junction had 15 bases not matched to a gene; V was cut back by 8 bases and J by 5 bases. The DNA of the CDR3 is TGCAGCCCTCTACCGGGGACAGGGAAGGGGACCGGGGAGCTGTTTTTT. Protein sequence: CSPLPGTGKGTGELFF.

This chain uses TRBV4-3 with TRBJ2-7, with 10 bases that match TRBD1. The junction had 1 base not matched to a gene; V was cut back by 1 base and J by 1 base. This CDR3 has 15 amino acids. The germline CDR1 and CDR2 sequences are LGHNA and YSLEER. The CDR3 loop is CASSQGQGASYEQYF. The CDR3 DNA reads as TGCGCCAGCAGCCAAGGACAGGGGGCTTCCTACGAGCAGTACTTC.

In its sample, this clone was seen a few times. V usage is TRBV5-1 and J usage is TRBJ1-2, with 8 bases matching TRBD1. The CDR3 loop spans 15 amino acids. Germline V CDR1 and CDR2: SGHRS, YFSETQ. Trimming took 4 bases from V and 4 from J; bases not matched to a gene: 9. CDR3: CASSPGQGWSYGYTF. The CDR3 DNA follows: TGCGCCAGCAGCCCCGGACAGGGATGGAGCTATGGCTACACCTTC. Supplemented by reference TRBV5-1 and TRBJ1-2, the full variable domain reads KAGVTQTPRYLIKTRGQQVTLSCSPISGHRSVSWYQQTPGQGLQFLFEYFSETQRNKGNFPGRFSGRQFSNSRSEMNVSTLELGDSALYLCASSPGQGWSYGYTFGSGTRLTVV.

J is TRBJ2-6 and V is TRBV29-1; D ambiguous. This CDR3 is built from 14 residues. Trimming cost V 7 bases and J 2 bases, with 12 bases left between them. CDR1 SQVTM and CDR2 ANQGSEA come from the germline V gene. DNA of the CDR3: TGCAGCGCCCGGACCGTGCCTGGGGCCAACGTCCTGACTTTC. It is translated as CSARTVPGANVLTF.

The CDR3 protein is CASSWTGFYEQYF. The CDR3 nucleotides are TGTGCCAGCAGTTGGACAGGGTTCTACGAGCAGTACTTC. V is TRBV28 and J is TRBJ2-7; 8 bases align to TRBD1. From germline, CDR1 is MDHEN and CDR2 SYDVKM. The CDR3 consists of 13 residues. V lost 4 bases to trimming and J lost 3 bases; unmatched junction nucleotides: 2.

The gene calls are TRBV14 and TRBJ2-7; D unclear. The V and J ends lost 1 base and 3 bases respectively, with 16 bases between them. Germline CDR1 is SGHDN and CDR2 is FVKESK. The CDR3 consists of 16 residues. CDR3 DNA: TGTGCCAGCAGCCAAGGACTCAGTCCCTCAATCTACGAGCAGTACTTC. It codes for CASSQGLSPSIYEQYF.

The chain is built from TRBV5-6 and TRBJ2-3; TRBD2 aligns across 14 bases. The CDR3 totals 16 residues. The V gene end was trimmed by 4 bases and the J gene end by 2 bases; junction bases not matched to a gene: 3. Per the germline V gene, CDR1 is SGHDT and CDR2 is YYEEEE. The CDR3 DNA is TGTGCCAGCAGCCCGACTAGCGGGGGGGCCACAGATACGCAGTATTTT. Translating it yields CASSPTSGGATDTQYF.

The chain has TRBV11-2 and TRBJ2-6; weak D call: TRBD1 (5 bases). Per the germline V gene, CDR1 is SGHAT and CDR2 is FQNNGV. The CDR3 extends over 18 amino acids. Trimming stripped 4 bases from V and 1 base from J, with 17 bases between. CDR3: CASSYSRAGFSGANVLTF. The CDR3 DNA reads TGTGCCAGCAGCTACTCTAGGGCAGGGTTTTCTGGGGCCAACGTCCTGACTTTC.

The CDR3 nucleotides are TGTGCCAGCAGCTTAGCGCCAGCAGGCACAGATACGCAGTATTTT. Translating it yields CASSLAPAGTDTQYF. V is TRBV13 and J is TRBJ2-3; D gene ambiguous. Trimming took off 1 base at V and 1 base at J, with 9 bases between the two ends. This CDR3 has 15 residues. The germline V gene encodes CDR1 PRHDT and CDR2 FYEKMQ (reference sequence).

For this clone: Other DNA sequences from this sample encode an identical CDR3 as well. The genes are TRBV19 and TRBJ2-5; weak D call: TRBD2 (6 bases). This CDR3 comprises 13 residues. Germline V CDR1 and CDR2: LNHDA, SQIVND (reference sequence). Trimming left V 3 bases short and J 3 bases short, with 8 bases between. This chain's CDR3 is CASSIGGKETQYF. The CDR3 region has the DNA TGTGCCAGTAGTATTGGGGGGAAAGAGACCCAGTACTTC.

This chain's CDR3 is CASSSRTMVGQPQHF. The CDR3 DNA reads as TGTGCCAGCAGTTCGCGGACAATGGTCGGTCAGCCCCAGCATTTT. The chain has TRBV27 and TRBJ1-5; TRBD1 is a possible D gene (5 bases). The V and J ends lost 4 bases and 6 bases respectively, with 16 bases between them. The germline V gene has CDR1 MNHEY and CDR2 SMNVEV (reference sequence). The CDR3 has 15 amino acids.

A single count supports this clone. This rearrangement joins TRBV2 to TRBJ1-1; tentative D call: TRBD1 (6 bases). Germline assignment: CDR1 SNHLY and CDR2 FYNNEI. This CDR3 has 14 amino acids. V was clipped by 3 bases and J by 5 bases, with 13 bases between them. CDR3 region: CASSDSGGRTEAFF. CDR3 nucleotides: TGTGCCAGCAGTGACTCCGGGGGGCGGACTGAAGCTTTCTTT.

This chain links TRBV16 with TRBJ2-6, with D possibly TRBD2 on 7 matching bases. With 8 bases removed from V and 1 base from J, the gap between germline ends came to 15 bases. The length of the CDR3 is 16 residues. Per the germline V gene, CDR1 is KGHSY and CDR2 is FQNENV. The CDR3 bases are TGTGCCAGCCCCTCAAGGGGGGGGTCTGGGGCCAACGTCCTGACTTTC. It yields the protein CASPSRGGSGANVLTF.